The clone carrying this TCR beta chain was observed many times. The antigen is not known. These data originate in a study of response to subunit inactivated influenza vaccine. Points from the study as a whole: Authors proposed each seasonal influenza vaccination draws in few new T cells.

TCRdb re-called the RT-PCR reads through MiXCR, storing one row per CDR3 protein. The sample shows 450,000 to 700,000 distinct CDR3 sequences, 12% to 15% of them seen only once. V shed 5 bases and J shed 5 bases, with 6 bases lying between them. The CDR3 is 12 amino acids. The sample here was PBMCs from blood, taken 11 to 12 days after vaccination. The TCR comes from a man over 45 who received an inactivated influenza vaccine. J is TRBJ2-2 and V is TRBV12-3 or TRBV12-4; D gene unclear. The CDR3: CASSTRTGELFF. CDR3 coding DNA: TGTGCCAGCAGTACGAGGACCGGGGAGCTGTTTTTT.